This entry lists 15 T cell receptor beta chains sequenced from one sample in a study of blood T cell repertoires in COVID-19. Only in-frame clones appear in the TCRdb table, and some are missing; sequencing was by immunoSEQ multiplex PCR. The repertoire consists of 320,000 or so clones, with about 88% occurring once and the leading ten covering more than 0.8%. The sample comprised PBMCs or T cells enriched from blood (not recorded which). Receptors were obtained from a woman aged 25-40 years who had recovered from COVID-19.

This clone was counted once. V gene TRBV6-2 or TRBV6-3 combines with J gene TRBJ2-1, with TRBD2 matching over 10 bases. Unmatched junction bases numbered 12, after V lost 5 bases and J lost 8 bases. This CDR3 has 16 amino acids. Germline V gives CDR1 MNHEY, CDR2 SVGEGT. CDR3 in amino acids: CASSPRLAGASHEQFF. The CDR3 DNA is TGTGCCAGCAGTCCCCGGCTAGCGGGGGCCTCCCATGAGCAGTTCTTC.

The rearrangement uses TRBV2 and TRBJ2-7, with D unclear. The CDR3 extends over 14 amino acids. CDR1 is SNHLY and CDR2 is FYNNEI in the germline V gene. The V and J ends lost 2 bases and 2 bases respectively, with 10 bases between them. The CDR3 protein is CASSELWQTYEQYF. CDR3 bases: TGTGCCAGCAGTGAACTGTGGCAAACCTACGAGCAGTACTTC.

The CDR3 spells CASSEPGQGANYGYTF. CDR3 nucleotides: TGTGCCAGCAGCGAACCCGGACAGGGGGCGAACTATGGCTACACCTTC. The chain employs TRBV9 and TRBJ1-2, with 11 bases matching TRBD1. The length of the CDR3 is 16 residues. Per germline, CDR1 SGDLS and CDR2 YYNGEE. V shed 3 bases, J shed 2 bases, and the junction held 6 bases outside the gene matches.

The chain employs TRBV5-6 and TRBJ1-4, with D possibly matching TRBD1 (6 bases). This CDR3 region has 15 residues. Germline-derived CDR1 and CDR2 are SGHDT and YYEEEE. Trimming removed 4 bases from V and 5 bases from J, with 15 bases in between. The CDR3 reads CASSQWYTGNEKLFF. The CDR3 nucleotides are TGTGCCAGCAGCCAATGGTACACAGGGAATGAAAAACTGTTTTTT.

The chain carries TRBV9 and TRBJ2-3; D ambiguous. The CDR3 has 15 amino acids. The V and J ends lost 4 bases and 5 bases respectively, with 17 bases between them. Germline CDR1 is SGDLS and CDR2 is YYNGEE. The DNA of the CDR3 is TGTGCCAGCAGCCCATGGCCCTCAACCCTAGATACGCAGTATTTT. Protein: CASSPWPSTLDTQYF.

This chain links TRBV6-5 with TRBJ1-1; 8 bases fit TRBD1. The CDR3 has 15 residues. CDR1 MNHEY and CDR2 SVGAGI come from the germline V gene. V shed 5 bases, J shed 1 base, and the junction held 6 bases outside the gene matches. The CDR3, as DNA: TGTGCCAGCAGTCAGGACAGGGTCGAGAACACTGAAGCTTTCTTT. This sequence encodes CASSQDRVENTEAFF.

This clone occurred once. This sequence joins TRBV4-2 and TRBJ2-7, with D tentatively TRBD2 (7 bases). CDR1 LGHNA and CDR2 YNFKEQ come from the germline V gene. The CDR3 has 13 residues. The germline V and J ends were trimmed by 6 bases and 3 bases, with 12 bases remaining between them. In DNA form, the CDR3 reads TGTGCCAGCAGAGGGGGGGCAGACTACGAGCAGTACTTC. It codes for CASRGGADYEQYF.

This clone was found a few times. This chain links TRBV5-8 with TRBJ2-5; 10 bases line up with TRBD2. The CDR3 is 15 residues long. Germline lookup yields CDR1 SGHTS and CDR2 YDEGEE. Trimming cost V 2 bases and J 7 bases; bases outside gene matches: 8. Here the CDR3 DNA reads TGTGCCAGCAGCTTCGCACTAGCGGGACCGGGGACCCAGTACTTC. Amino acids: CASSFALAGPGTQYF.

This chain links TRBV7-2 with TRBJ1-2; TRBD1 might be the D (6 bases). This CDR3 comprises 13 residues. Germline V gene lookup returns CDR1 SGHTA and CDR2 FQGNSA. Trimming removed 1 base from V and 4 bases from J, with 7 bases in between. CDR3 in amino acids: CASSLDRAYGYTF. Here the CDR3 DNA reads TGTGCCAGCAGCTTAGACAGGGCCTATGGCTACACCTTC. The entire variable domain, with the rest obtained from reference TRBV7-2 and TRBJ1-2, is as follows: GAGVSQSPSNKVTEKGKDVELRCDPISGHTALYWYRQSLGQGLEFLIYFQGNSAPDKSGLPSDRFSAERTGGSVSTLTIQRTQQEDSAVYLCASSLDRAYGYTFGSGTRLTVV.

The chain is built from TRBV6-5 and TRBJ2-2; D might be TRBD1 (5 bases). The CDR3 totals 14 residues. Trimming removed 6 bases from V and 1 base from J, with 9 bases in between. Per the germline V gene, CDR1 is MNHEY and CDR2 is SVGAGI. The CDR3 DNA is TGTGCCAGCAGGAAAGGACAGAACACCGGGGAGCTGTTTTTT. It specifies CASRKGQNTGELFF.

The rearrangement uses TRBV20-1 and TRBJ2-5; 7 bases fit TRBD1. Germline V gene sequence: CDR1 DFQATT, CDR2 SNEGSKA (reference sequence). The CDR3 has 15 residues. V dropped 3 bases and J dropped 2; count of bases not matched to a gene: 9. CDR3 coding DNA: TGCAGTGCTAGTCCGACAGGGTGGTATCAAGAGACCCAGTACTTC. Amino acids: CSASPTGWYQETQYF.

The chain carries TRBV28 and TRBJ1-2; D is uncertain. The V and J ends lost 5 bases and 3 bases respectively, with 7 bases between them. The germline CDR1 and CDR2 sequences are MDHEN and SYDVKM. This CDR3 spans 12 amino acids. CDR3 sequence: CASSTYDYGYTF. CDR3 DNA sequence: TGTGCCAGCAGTACATATGACTATGGCTACACCTTC.

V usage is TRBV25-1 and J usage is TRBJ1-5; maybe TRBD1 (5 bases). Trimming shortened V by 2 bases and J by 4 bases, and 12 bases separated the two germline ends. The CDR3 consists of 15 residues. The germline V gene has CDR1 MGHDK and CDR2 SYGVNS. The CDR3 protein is CASSEPGGPNQPQHF. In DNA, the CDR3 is TGTGCCAGCAGTGAACCGGGGGGTCCAAATCAGCCCCAGCATTTT.

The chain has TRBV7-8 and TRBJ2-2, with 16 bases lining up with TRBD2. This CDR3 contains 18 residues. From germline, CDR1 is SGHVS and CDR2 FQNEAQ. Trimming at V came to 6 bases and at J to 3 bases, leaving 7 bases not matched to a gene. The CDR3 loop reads CASRVLGLAGGYTGELFF. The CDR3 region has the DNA TGTGCCAGCAGGGTGTTGGGACTAGCGGGGGGGTACACCGGGGAGCTGTTTTTT.

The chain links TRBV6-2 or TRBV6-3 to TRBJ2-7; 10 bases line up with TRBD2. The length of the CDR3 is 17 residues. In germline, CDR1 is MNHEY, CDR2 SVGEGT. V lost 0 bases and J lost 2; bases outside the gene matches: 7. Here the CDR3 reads CASSYSSWSGGAYEQYF. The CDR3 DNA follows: TGTGCCAGCAGTTACTCCTCCTGGAGCGGGGGGGCCTACGAGCAGTACTTC.